Each of the 4 T cell receptor beta chains below was sequenced from the same sample in a study of blood T cell repertoires in COVID-19. Sequenced by immunoSEQ multiplex PCR; TCRdb stores in-frame clones only, minus some. This sample has approximately 280,000 clones; approximately 85% occur once, and the top ten carry 9.5% to 12%. Sequencing used peripheral blood. The receptors originated from a woman aged 70-85 years with acute or convalescent COVID-19.

The rearrangement uses TRBV19 and TRBJ1-5; 7 bases agree with TRBD1. Per the germline V gene, CDR1 is LNHDA and CDR2 is SQIVND (reference sequence). The CDR3 totals 14 residues. Trimming at V came to 0 bases and at J to 9 bases, leaving 5 bases not matched to a gene. CDR3 residues: CASSIDEGARPQHF. As DNA, the CDR3 is TGTGCCAGTAGTATAGATGAGGGGGCGCGGCCCCAGCATTTT. The whole variable domain, filled in from reference TRBV19 and TRBJ1-5, reads DGGITQSPKYLFRKEGQNVTLSCEQNLNHDAMYWYRQDPGQGLRLIYYSQIVNDFQKGDIAEGYSVSREKKESFPLTVTSAQKNPTAFYLCASSIDEGARPQHFGDGTRLSIL.

This chain uses TRBV19 with TRBJ2-3; 8 nucleotides line up with TRBD1. V was clipped by 6 bases and J by 0 bases; unmatched bases: 11. The CDR3 sequence is 17 residues long. CDR1 is LNHDA and CDR2 is SQIVND in the germline V gene (reference sequence). The CDR3 here is CASSMGRQGLSTDTQYF. The DNA of the CDR3 is TGTGCCAGTAGCATGGGGAGACAGGGGTTGAGCACAGATACGCAGTATTTT.

The chain employs TRBV6-2 or TRBV6-3 and TRBJ2-5; 12 positions agree with TRBD2. With 6 bases clipped from V and 5 bases from J, the junction kept 7 bases outside the gene matches. Per the germline V gene, CDR1 is MNHEY and CDR2 is SVGEGT. The CDR3 loop spans 15 amino acids. The CDR3 region is CASRPSGGARETQYF. The DNA for the CDR3 is TGTGCCAGCAGACCTAGCGGGGGGGCCCGGGAGACCCAGTACTTC.

The CDR3, as DNA: TGTGCCAGCAGTGGACTATTCAATATGAACACTGAAGCTTTCTTT. Its translation is CASSGLFNMNTEAFF. The chain uses TRBV2 and TRBJ1-1; the D is unclear. CDR3 size: 15 residues. Trimming cost V 4 bases and J 0 bases, with 12 bases left between them. Germline-derived CDR1 and CDR2 are SNHLY and FYNNEI.